The 20 T cell receptor beta chains given below trace back to one sample, sequenced in a study of regulatory T cells in long-lasting Graves disease. iRepertoire HTBI primers and Arm-PCR of CDR3 regions built TCR beta libraries. TCRdb re-analysed the multiplex PCR reads in MiXCR, keeping a single row per CDR3 protein. Among over 350,000 distinct CDR3 sequences listed, around 15% were seen once. Sample time point: newly diagnosed GD, antithyroid drugs for less than 3 months. Generation of the TCR library employed RNA extracted from PBMCs. This sample also belongs to another study, concerning T cells in Graves' hyperthyroidism and ophthalmopathy.

Material: peripheral blood mononuclear cells (PBMCs), obtained at new diagnosis, from a patient treated with antithyroid drugs. The receptors were gathered from a woman aged 50 to 65 with Graves disease.

About this clonotype itself: This could be a read error, since a much larger clone is one nucleotide away. The V and J genes are TRBV5-1 and TRBJ2-1; the D gene is possibly TRBD1 (6 bases). The V end lost 2 bases, the J end lost 8 bases, and 14 bases lay between the germline ends. Germline CDR1 and CDR2: SGHRS and YFSETQ. This CDR3 contains 14 residues. CDR3 in amino acids: CASSLGQSYDEQFF. The CDR3 DNA reads as TGCGCCAGCAGCTTAGGACAGTCATACGATGAGCAGTTCTTC. Variable domain in full (rest from reference TRBV5-1 and TRBJ2-1): KAGVTQTPRYLIKTRGQQVTLSCSPISGHRSVSWYQQTPGQGLQFLFEYFSETQRNKGNFPGRFSGRQFSNSRSEMNVSTLELGDSALYLCASSLGQSYDEQFFGPGTRLTVL.

This clonotype was recorded at least ten times. The chain's CDR3 is CSASEGGAGQPQHF. CDR3 nucleotides: TGCAGTGCTAGTGAAGGGGGCGCCGGTCAGCCCCAGCATTTT. This chain uses TRBV20-1 with TRBJ1-5; 7 nucleotides match TRBD1. The J segment lost 6 bases and the V segment lost 3 bases, leaving 8 bases of the junction unmatched. The germline V gene encodes CDR1 DFQATT and CDR2 SNEGSKA (reference sequence). The CDR3 is made up of 14 amino acids.

This rearrangement joins TRBV3-1 to TRBJ1-1, with 7 nucleotides matching TRBD1. V shed 3 bases and J 9 bases; nucleotides not matched to a gene: 7. The CDR3 has 13 amino acids. The germline CDR1 and CDR2 sequences are LGHDT and YNNKEL (reference sequence). DNA of the CDR3: TGTGCCAGCAGCCATAATCAGGGGGAAAAAGCTTTCTTT. Residues: CASSHNQGEKAFF.

With respect to this clonotype: A read error may be the cause here, since a much bigger clone is one base away. The chain combines TRBV28 with TRBJ2-3, with 11 bases lining up with TRBD2. This CDR3 contains 21 residues. Germline V gene lookup returns CDR1 MDHEN and CDR2 SYDVKM. The CDR3 DNA is TGTGTCAGCAGTTTATTTTTTACAGGGCCCGGACTAGCGGGCAGCACAGATACGCAGTATTTT. Its translation is CVSSLFFTGPGLAGSTDTQYF.

This clonotype was counted ten times or more. The rearrangement links TRBV27 to TRBJ2-5; TRBD2 agrees at 7 bases. V trimming: 2 bases; J trimming: 6 bases; junction bases outside the gene matches: 6. The germline CDR1 and CDR2 sequences are MNHEY and SMNVEV (reference sequence). This CDR3 has 14 residues. CDR3 protein: CASSLAGVGKTQYF. CDR3 DNA: TGTGCCAGCAGTTTAGCGGGAGTTGGAAAGACCCAGTACTTC.

This clonotype was detected ten times or more. This chain links TRBV28 with TRBJ2-7; the match to TRBD1 covers 8 bases. The CDR3 contains 15 residues. Germline CDR1 and CDR2: MDHEN and SYDVKM. Trimming at V came to 5 bases and at J to 4 bases, leaving 10 bases not matched to a gene. In nucleotides, the CDR3 is TGTGCCAGCAGTCCCCAGACAGGGGTGGGTTACGAGCAGTACTTC. Translation gives CASSPQTGVGYEQYF.

This clonotype was detected only a few times. This sequence joins TRBV19 and TRBJ2-3; D unresolved. In germline, CDR1 is LNHDA, CDR2 SQIVND (reference sequence). The CDR3 is made up of 17 amino acids. The V and J ends lost 2 bases and 2 bases respectively, with 17 bases between them. CDR3 in amino acids: CASSINDRGTSTDTQYF. Here the CDR3 DNA reads TGTGCCAGTAGTATAAACGACCGCGGAACGTCCACAGATACGCAGTATTTT.

This clonotype was detected many times. V and J are TRBV2 and TRBJ2-3; the D is unclear. This CDR3 is 13 amino acids long. With 6 bases removed from V and 0 bases from J, the gap between germline ends came to 7 bases. Germline CDR1 SNHLY, CDR2 FYNNEI. The CDR3 coding sequence is TGTGCCAGCAGCGGTTCTAGCACAGATACGCAGTATTTT. Amino acids: CASSGSSTDTQYF.

This clonotype was seen at least ten times. The chain carries TRBV7-7 and TRBJ2-3, with D perhaps matching TRBD2 (6 bases). V lost 3 bases, J lost 4 bases, and 14 bases lay in between. The length of the CDR3 is 15 residues. Germline V lookup: CDR1 SSHAT, CDR2 FNYEAQ (reference sequence). In DNA, the CDR3 is TGTGCCAGCAGCTTGCTCGGCGGGACTGCAGATACGCAGTATTTT. Protein: CASSLLGGTADTQYF.

This clonotype was seen a handful of times. The chain uses TRBV4-2 and TRBJ2-3, with 9 bases that match TRBD2. Trimming took 0 bases from V and 4 from J; bases not matched to a gene: 11. This CDR3 is 18 amino acids long. CDR1 LGHNA and CDR2 YNFKEQ come from the germline V gene. The CDR3 DNA reads TGTGCCAGCAGCCAAGACTTGGCGGGAGGGGGTCGCTCAGATACGCAGTATTTT. It specifies CASSQDLAGGGRSDTQYF.

This clonotype was observed many times. J is TRBJ2-1 and V is TRBV7-9; TRBD1 matches 7 bases. This CDR3 contains 16 residues. J gave up 2 bases and V 4 bases, and 8 bases lay outside the gene matches. The germline V gene has CDR1 SEHNR and CDR2 FQNEAQ (reference sequence). CDR3 coding DNA: TGTGCCAGCAGCTCACCAGGGGGTATGGCCTACAATGAGCAGTTCTTC. Translation gives CASSSPGGMAYNEQFF. Variable domain in full (rest from reference TRBV7-9 and TRBJ2-1): DTGVSQNPRHKITKRGQNVTFRCDPISEHNRLYWYRQTLGQGPEFLTYFQNEAQLEKSRLLSDRFSAERPKGSFSTLEIQRTEQGDSAMYLCASSSPGGMAYNEQFFGPGTRLTVL.

This clonotype was seen at least ten times. The V call is TRBV10-3, the J call TRBJ1-1, with TRBD1 matching 8 bases. V was pared by 4 bases and J by 1 base, with 5 bases of the junction left unmatched. This CDR3 contains 15 residues. The germline CDR1 and CDR2 sequences are ENHRY and SYGVKD. CDR3 nucleotide sequence: TGTGCCATCAGTGTCGGACAGGGCGCGAACACTGAAGCTTTCTTT. It is translated as CAISVGQGANTEAFF.

This clonotype was seen ten or more times. This chain joins TRBV29-1 and TRBJ2-1, with a possible D match to TRBD1 (7 bases). This CDR3 has 13 amino acids. The V and J ends lost 7 bases and 8 bases respectively, with 18 bases between them. Germline V CDR1 and CDR2: SQVTM, ANQGSEA. CDR3 in DNA: TGCAGCGAACTCCCCTCCAGGGGGGATGAGCAGTTCTTC. Residues: CSELPSRGDEQFF.

This clonotype was found many times. The chain employs TRBV20-1 and TRBJ2-7, with TRBD2 identical over 10 bases. Germline V gene sequence: CDR1 DFQATT, CDR2 SNEGSKA (reference sequence). The CDR3 sequence is 15 residues long. Losses at the gene ends were 0 bases for V and 2 bases for J; bases not matched to a gene: 4. DNA for the CDR3: TGCAGTGCTAGAGATCGGCTAGCGGGGGCCTACGAGCAGTACTTC. Protein sequence: CSARDRLAGAYEQYF.

Of note for this clonotype: One base away lies a much larger clone, so this may be a sequencing read error. The chain is built from TRBV6-4 and TRBJ1-1, with TRBD1 matching over 7 bases. In germline, CDR1 is MRHNA, CDR2 SNTAGT. The CDR3 runs 15 residues. As DNA, the CDR3 is TGTGCCCGCAGTGACTCGGACAGGCCGATCACTGAAGCTTTCTTT. As protein: CARSDSDRPITEAFF.

The chain carries TRBV11-2 and TRBJ2-3; D call uncertain. Germline CDR1 is SGHAT and CDR2 is FQNNGV. CDR3 length equals 16 residues. V dropped 0 bases and J dropped 2 bases, with 12 bases sitting between them. DNA of the CDR3: TGTGCCAGCAGCTTAGATGATTACAGACCCACAGATACGCAGTATTTT. It is translated as CASSLDDYRPTDTQYF.

The chain joins TRBV10-3 to TRBJ2-2, with 10 bases identical to TRBD2. Germline-derived CDR1 and CDR2 are ENHRY and SYGVKD. This CDR3 spans 15 amino acids. After removal of 4 bases from V and 1 base from J, the junction contained 0 bases not matched to a gene. In nucleotides, the CDR3 is TGTGCCATCAGTGCTAGCGGGAGGAACACCGGGGAGCTGTTTTTT. Amino acids: CAISASGRNTGELFF.

A note on this clonotype: It may be a read error: a sequence one base away is much more abundant. The CDR3 DNA sequence: TGTGCCTGGAGTGAGATCAATGAGCAGTACTTC. It codes for CAWSEINEQYF. The chain couples TRBV30 to TRBJ2-5; D not resolved. V was cut by 1 base and J by 11 bases, with 11 bases left in between. The CDR3 has 11 residues. The germline V gene encodes CDR1 GTSNPN and CDR2 SVGIG (reference sequence). The whole variable domain, remainder taken from reference TRBV30 and TRBJ2-5, is SQTIHQWPATLVQPVGSPLSLECTVEGTSNPNLYWYRQAAGRGLQLLFYSVGIGQISSEVPQNLSASRPQDRQFILSSKKLLLSDSGFYLCAWSEINEQYFGPGTRLLVL.

The rearrangement uses TRBV6-2 or TRBV6-3 and TRBJ2-3, with a tentative D call TRBD2 (7 bases). The CDR3 runs 15 residues. CDR1 is MNHEY and CDR2 is SVGEGT in the germline V gene. The V gene lost 2 bases and the J gene lost 5 bases, with 14 bases spanning the gap. The CDR3 loop reads CASSYGGDKRDTQYF. CDR3 nucleotides: TGTGCCAGCAGTTACGGGGGGGACAAAAGAGATACGCAGTATTTT.

The V call is TRBV9, the J call TRBJ1-1; D ambiguous. V gave up 3 bases and J gave up 2 bases, with 8 bases separating them. Germline V lookup: CDR1 SGDLS, CDR2 YYNGEE. This CDR3 is 13 amino acids long. CDR3 protein: CASSGRDNTEAFF. In DNA, the CDR3 is TGTGCCAGCAGCGGGAGGGATAACACTGAAGCTTTCTTT.